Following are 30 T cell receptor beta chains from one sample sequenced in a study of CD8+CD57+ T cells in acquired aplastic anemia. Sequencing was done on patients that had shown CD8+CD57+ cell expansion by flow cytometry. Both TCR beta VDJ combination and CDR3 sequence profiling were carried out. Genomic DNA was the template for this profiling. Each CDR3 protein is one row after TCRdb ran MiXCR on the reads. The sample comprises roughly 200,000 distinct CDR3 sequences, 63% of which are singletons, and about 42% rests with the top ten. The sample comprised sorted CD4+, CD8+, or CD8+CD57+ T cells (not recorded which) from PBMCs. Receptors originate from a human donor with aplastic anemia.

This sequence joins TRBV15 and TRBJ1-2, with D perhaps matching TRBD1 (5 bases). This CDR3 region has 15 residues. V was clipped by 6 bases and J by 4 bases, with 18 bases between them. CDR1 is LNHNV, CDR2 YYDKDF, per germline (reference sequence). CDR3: CATSYRREVGYGYTF. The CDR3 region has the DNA TGTGCCACCAGTTACAGGCGTGAGGTGGGCTATGGCTACACCTTC.

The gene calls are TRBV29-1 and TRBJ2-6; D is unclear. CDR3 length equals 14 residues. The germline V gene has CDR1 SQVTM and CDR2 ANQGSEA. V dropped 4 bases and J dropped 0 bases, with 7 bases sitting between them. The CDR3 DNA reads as TGCAGCGTTGGGTTAAGCTCTGGGGCCAACGTCCTGACTTTC. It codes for CSVGLSSGANVLTF. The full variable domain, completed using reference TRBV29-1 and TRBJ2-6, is SAVISQKPSRDICQRGTSLTIQCQVDSQVTMMFWYRQQPGQSLTLIATANQGSEATYESGFVIDKFPISRPNLTFSTLTVSNMSPEDSSIYLCSVGLSSGANVLTFGAGSRLTVL.

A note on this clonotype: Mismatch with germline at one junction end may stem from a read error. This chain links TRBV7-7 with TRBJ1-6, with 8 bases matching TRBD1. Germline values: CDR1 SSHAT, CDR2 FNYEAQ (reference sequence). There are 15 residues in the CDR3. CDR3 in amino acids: CASSYTRQGSSPLHF. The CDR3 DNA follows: TGTGCTAGCAGCTACACCAGACAGGGGAGTTCACCCCTCCACTTT.

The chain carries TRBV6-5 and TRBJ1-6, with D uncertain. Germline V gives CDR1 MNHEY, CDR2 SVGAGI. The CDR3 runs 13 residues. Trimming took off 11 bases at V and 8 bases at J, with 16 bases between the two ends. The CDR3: CAGKSGVHSPLHF. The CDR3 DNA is TGTGCCGGGAAGTCGGGAGTCCATTCACCCCTCCACTTT.

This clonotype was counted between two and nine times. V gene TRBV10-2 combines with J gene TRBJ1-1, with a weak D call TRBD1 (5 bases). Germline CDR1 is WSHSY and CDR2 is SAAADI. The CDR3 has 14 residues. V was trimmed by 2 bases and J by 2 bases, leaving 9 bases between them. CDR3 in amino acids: CASSEGRVNTEAFF. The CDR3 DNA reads TGCGCCAGCAGTGAGGGCAGGGTCAACACTGAAGCTTTCTTT.

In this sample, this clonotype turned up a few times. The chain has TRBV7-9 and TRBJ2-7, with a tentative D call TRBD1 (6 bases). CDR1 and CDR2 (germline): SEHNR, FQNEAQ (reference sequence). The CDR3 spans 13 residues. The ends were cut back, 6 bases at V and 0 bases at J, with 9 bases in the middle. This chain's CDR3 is CASRQGNSYEQYF. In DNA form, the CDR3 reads TGTGCCAGCAGGCAGGGGAACTCCTACGAGCAGTACTTC.

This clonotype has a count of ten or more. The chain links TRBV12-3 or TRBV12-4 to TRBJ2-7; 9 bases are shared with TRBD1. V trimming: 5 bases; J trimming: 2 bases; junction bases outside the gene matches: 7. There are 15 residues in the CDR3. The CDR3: CASSHRDRDTYEQYF. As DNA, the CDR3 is TGTGCCAGCAGTCACCGGGACAGGGATACCTACGAGCAGTACTTC.

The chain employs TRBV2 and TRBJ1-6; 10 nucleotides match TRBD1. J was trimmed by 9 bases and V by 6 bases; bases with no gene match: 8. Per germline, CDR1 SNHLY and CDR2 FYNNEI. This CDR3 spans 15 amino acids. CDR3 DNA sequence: TGTGCCAGCAGCGAGGGACAGGGGTACGGTTCACCCCTCCACTTT. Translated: CASSEGQGYGSPLHF.

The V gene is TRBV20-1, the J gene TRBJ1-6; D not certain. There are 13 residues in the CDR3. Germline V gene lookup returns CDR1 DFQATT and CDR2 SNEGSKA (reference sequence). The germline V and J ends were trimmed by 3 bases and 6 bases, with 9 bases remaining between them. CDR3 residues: CSARTGSNSPLHF. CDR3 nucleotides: TGCAGTGCTAGGACGGGGAGTAATTCACCCCTCCACTTT.

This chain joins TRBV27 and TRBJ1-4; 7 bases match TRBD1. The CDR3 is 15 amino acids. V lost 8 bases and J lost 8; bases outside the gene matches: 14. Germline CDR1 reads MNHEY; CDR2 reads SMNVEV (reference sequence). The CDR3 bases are TGTGCCAGCGGCTTAGACATAAGGGGGCGAGAAAAACTGTTTTTT. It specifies CASGLDIRGREKLFF.

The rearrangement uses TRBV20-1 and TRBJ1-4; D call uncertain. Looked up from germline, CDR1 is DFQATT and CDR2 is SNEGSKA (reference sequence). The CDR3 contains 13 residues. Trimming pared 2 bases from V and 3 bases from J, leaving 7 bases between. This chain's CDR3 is CSARTDANEKLFF. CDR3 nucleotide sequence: TGCAGTGCTAGAACAGATGCTAATGAAAAACTGTTTTTT.

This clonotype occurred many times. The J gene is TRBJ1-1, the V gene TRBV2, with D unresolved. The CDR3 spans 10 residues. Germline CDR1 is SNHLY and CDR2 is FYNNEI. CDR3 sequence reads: CAAEVSEAFF. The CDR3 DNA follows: TGTGCAGCAGAGGTTTCTGAAGCTTTCTTT. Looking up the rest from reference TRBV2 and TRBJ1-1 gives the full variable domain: EPEVTQTPSHQVTQMGQEVILRCVPISNHLYFYWYRQILGQKVEFLVSFYNNEISEKSEIFDDQFSVERPDGSNFTLKIRSTKLEDSAMYFCAAEVSEAFFGQGTRLTVV.

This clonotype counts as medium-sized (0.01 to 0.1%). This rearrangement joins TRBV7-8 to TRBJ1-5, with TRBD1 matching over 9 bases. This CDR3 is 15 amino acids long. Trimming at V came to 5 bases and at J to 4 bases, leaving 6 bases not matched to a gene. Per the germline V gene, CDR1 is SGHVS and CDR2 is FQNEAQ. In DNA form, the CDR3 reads TGTGCCAGCAGCAGGACAGGGGCCAAAAATCAGCCCCAGCATTTT. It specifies CASSRTGAKNQPQHF.

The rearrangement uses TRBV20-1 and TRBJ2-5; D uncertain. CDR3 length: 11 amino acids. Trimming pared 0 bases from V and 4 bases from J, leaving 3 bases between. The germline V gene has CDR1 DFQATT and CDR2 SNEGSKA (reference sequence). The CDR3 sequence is CSARDRETQYF. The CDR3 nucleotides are TGCAGTGCTAGAGATCGAGAGACCCAGTACTTC.

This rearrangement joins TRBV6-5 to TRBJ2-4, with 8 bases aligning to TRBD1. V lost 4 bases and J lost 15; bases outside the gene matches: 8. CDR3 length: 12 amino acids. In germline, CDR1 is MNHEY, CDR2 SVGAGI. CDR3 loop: CASSSLPGQVYF. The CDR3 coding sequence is TGTGCCAGCAGTTCACTTCCGGGACAGGTGTACTTC.

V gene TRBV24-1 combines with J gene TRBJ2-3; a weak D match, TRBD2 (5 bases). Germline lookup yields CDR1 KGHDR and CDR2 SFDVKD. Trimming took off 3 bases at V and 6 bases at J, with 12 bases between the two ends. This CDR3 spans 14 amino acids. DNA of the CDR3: TGTGCCACCAGTGATCCTCGGACTTCTGATACGCAGTATTTT. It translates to CATSDPRTSDTQYF.

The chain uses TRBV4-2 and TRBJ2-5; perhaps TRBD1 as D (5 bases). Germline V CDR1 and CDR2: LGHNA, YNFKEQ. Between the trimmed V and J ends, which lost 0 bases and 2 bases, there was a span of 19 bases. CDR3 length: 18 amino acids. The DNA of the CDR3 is TGTGCCAGCAGCCAAGAGGGCCAAGGCGAAGGGGATCAAGAGACCCAGTACTTC. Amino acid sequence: CASSQEGQGEGDQETQYF.

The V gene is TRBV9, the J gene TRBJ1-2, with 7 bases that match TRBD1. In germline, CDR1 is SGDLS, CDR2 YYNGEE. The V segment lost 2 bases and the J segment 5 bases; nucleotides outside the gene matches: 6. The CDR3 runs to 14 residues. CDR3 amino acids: CASSVGQGDYGYTF. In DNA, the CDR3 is TGTGCCAGCAGCGTGGGGCAGGGGGATTATGGCTACACCTTC.

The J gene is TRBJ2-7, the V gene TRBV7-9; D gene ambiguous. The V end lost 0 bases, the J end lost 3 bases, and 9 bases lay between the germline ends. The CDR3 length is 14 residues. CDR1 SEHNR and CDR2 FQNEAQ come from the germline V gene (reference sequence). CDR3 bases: TGTGCCAGCAGCTTAGCAGGGCTCCACTACGAGCAGTACTTC. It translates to CASSLAGLHYEQYF.

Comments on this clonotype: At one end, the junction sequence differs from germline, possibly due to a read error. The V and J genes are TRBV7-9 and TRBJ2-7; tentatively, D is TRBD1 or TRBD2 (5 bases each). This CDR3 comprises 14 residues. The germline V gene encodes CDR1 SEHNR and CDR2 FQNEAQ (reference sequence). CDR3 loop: CASSSGTTSNEQYF. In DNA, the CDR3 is TGTGCCAGCAGCTCCGGGACCACCTCCAACGAGCAGTACTTC.

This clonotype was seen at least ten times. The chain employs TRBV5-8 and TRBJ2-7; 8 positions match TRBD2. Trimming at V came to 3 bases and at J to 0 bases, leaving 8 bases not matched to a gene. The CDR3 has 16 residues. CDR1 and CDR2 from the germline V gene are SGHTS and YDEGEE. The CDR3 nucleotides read TGTGCCAGCAGCTCGGGGGGGGGCCTCAGCTCCTACGAGCAGTACTTC. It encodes CASSSGGGLSSYEQYF.

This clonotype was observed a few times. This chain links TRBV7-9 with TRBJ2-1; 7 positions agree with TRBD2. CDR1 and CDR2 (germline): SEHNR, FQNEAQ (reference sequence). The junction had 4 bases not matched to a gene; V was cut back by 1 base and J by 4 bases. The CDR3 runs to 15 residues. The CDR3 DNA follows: TGTGCCAGCAGCTTAGGTACTAGCGATTACAATGAGCAGTTCTTC. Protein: CASSLGTSDYNEQFF.

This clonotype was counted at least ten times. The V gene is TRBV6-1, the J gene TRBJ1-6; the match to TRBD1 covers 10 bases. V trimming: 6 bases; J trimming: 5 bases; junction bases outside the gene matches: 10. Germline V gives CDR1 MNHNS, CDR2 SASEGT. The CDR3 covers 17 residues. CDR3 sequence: CASRTDRGIGNNSPLHF. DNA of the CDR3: TGTGCCAGCAGGACGGACAGGGGGATCGGTAATAATTCACCCCTCCACTTT.

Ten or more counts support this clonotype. The CDR3 spells CASSSGGGGELFF. As DNA, the CDR3 is TGTGCCAGTAGTAGCGGGGGGGGCGGGGAGCTGTTTTTT. The J gene is TRBJ2-2, the V gene TRBV19; 9 bases match TRBD2. Trimming at V came to 4 bases and at J to 7 bases, leaving 1 base not matched to a gene. Per germline, CDR1 LNHDA and CDR2 SQIVND (reference sequence). The CDR3 spans 13 residues.

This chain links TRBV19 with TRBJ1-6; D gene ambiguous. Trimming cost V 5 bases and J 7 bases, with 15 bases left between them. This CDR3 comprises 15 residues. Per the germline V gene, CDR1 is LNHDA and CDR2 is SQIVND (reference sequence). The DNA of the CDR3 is TGTGCCAGTAGTCTCCTGATGCAGATAAATTCACCCCTCCACTTT. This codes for CASSLLMQINSPLHF. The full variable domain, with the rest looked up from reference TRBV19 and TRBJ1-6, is DGGITQSPKYLFRKEGQNVTLSCEQNLNHDAMYWYRQDPGQGLRLIYYSQIVNDFQKGDIAEGYSVSREKKESFPLTVTSAQKNPTAFYLCASSLLMQINSPLHFGNGTRLTVT.

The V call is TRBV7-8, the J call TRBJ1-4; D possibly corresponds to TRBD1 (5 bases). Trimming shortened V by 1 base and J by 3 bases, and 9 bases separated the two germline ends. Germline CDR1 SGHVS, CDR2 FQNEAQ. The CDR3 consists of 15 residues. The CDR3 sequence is CASSLVGGANEKLFF. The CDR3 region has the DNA TGTGCCAGCAGCTTAGTAGGAGGGGCTAATGAAAAACTGTTTTTT.

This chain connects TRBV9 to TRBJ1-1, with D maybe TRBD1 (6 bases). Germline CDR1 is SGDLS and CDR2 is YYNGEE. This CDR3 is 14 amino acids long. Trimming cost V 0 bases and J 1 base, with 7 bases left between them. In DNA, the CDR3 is TGTGCCAGCAGCGTAGTGACAGGGAACACTGAAGCTTTCTTT. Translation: CASSVVTGNTEAFF.

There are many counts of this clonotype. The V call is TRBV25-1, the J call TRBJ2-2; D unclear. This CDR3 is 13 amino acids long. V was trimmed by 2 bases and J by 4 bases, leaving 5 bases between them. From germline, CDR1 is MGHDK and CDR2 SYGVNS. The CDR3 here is CASSEHATGELFF. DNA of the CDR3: TGTGCCAGCAGTGAACATGCCACCGGGGAGCTGTTTTTT.

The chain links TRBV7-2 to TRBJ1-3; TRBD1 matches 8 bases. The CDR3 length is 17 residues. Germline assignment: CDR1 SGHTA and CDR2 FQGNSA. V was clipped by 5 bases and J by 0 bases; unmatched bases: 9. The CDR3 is CASSPIKTGASGNTIYF. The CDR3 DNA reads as TGTGCCAGCAGCCCGATCAAGACAGGGGCCTCTGGAAACACCATATATTTT.

The CDR3 here is CTPGDRGIFEDQPQHF. In DNA, the CDR3 is TGCACCCCCGGGGACAGGGGTATATTTGAAGATCAGCCCCAGCATTTT. The V call is TRBV29-1, the J call TRBJ1-5; the match to TRBD1 covers 10 bases. Germline CDR1 SQVTM, CDR2 ANQGSEA. The CDR3 contains 16 residues.